The following is a T cell receptor beta chain sequence with its context. Its antigen is as yet unknown. The study defined stable Graves' hyperthyroidism as no ophthalmopathy progression within 18 months. Patients with uncontrolled infections, other autoimmune diseases, pregnancy or lactation were excluded. The authors obtained PBMCs from more than 9.5 ml of fresh peripheral blood. These data belong to a study of T cells in Graves' hyperthyroidism and ophthalmopathy. The study's findings and limits: Model output signaled ophthalmopathy a median approximately 6 months ahead of onset.

V gave up 3 bases and J gave up 6 bases, with 21 bases separating them. This CDR3 spans 17 amino acids. Germline CDR1 MNHEY, CDR2 SMNVEV (reference sequence). Amplified TCR beta CDR3 regions derived from RNA transcripts. The HTBI set primed first-round TCR CDR3 RT-PCR. Via MiXCR, TCRdb re-called the multiplex PCR reads, giving one row per CDR3 protein. The sample records roughly 350,000 distinct CDR3 sequences, approximately 15% being singletons. The sequencing sample was made of blood. The TCR sequence derives from a woman in her 30s with Graves' hyperthyroidism. The chain is built from TRBV27 and TRBJ1-5, with TRBD1 as a possible D gene (6 bases). CDR3 DNA sequence: TGTGCCAGCAGTTTGACGGGACAAATGATCAGGGGTCAGCCCCAGCATTTT. Translated, it gives CASSLTGQMIRGQPQHF.